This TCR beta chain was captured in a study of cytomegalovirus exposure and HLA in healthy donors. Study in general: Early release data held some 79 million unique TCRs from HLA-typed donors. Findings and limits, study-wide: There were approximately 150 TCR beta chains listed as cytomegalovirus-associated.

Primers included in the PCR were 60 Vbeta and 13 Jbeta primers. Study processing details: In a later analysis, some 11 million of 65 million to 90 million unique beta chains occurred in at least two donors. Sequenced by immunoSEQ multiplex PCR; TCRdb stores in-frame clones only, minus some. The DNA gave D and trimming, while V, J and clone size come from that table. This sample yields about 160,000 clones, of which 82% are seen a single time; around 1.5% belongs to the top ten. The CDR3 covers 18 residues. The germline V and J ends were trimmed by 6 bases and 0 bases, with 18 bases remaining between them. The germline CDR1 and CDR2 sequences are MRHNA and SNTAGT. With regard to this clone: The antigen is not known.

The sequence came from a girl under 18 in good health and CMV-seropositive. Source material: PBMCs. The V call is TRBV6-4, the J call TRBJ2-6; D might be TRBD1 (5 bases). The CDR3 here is CASSPQDTSFSGANVLTF. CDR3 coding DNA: TGTGCCAGCAGCCCACAGGACACATCCTTCTCTGGGGCCAACGTCCTGACTTTC.